This T cell receptor (beta chain) was sequenced during a study of vaccination and CD4 T cells after COVID-19. In the study overall: The convalescents included six males and four females, and among them two were Hispanic while seven were Caucasian. Median time from COVID diagnosis to post-COVID sampling was roughly 13 weeks (35 to 161). Samples were taken after vaccination, a median of about 73 days after dose two, with a range of 14 to 241.

The treatment here: approximately 11-day PBMC culture with coronavirus spike peptide pools or control peptides (ViraFEST assay). An Oncomine TCR Beta short-read assay was used to sequence the DNA from cultured CD4+ T cells. The template was genomic DNA from cultured CD4+ T cells. One entry per CDR3 protein, called by TCRdb with MiXCR from the PCR reads. The profile shows some 15,000 distinct CDR3 sequences, around two fifths of them singletons. A word on this clonotype: What it binds is unknown.

The CDR3 runs to 13 residues. Trimming shortened V by 4 bases and J by 4 bases, and 10 bases separated the two germline ends. Germline lookup yields CDR1 LNHDA and CDR2 SQIVND (reference sequence). The rearrangement uses TRBV19 and TRBJ1-2, with no clear D. The receptor comes from a human donor with COVID-19. The sample comprised cultured CD4+ T cells from blood. The CDR3 region has the DNA TGTGCCAGTAGTACTGCGGACTTCTATGGCTACACCTTC. It translates to CASSTADFYGYTF.